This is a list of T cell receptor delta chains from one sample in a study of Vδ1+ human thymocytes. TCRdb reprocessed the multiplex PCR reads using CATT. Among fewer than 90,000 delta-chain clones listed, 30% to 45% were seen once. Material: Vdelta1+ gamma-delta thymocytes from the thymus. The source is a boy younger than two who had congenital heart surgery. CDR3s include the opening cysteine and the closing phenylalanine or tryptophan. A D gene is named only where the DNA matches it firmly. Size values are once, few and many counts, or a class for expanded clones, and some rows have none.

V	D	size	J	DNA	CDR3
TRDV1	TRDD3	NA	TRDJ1	TGTGCTCTTGGGGGATCAAAGGACGACTGGGGGATACAAACCGATAAACTCATCTTT	CALGGSKDDWGIQTDKLIF
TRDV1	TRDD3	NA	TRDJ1	TGTGCTCTTGGGGAACTCGCCCGACCGTACTGGGGGATACGGTACACCGATAAACTCATCTTT	CALGELARPYWGIRYTDKLIF
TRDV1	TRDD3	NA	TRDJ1	TGTGCTCTTGGGGAACCACGTGGGATACTCGCCCGGACCGATAAACTCATCTTT	CALGEPRGILARTDKLIF
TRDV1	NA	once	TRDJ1	TGTGCTCTTGGGGAACTAGGGCGCCTCTCTCCGGCCCTAAACTTCCTTCGTAATGCTAAACTGTACACCGATAAACTCATCTTT	CALGELGRLSPALNFLRNAKLYTDKLIF
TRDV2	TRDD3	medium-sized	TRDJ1	TGTGCCTGTGACACCGGGGGATATGGTACGAAGAGCGATAAACTCATCTTT	CACDTGGYGTKSDKLIF
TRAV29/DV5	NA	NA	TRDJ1	TGTGCAGCAAGCGGGCGTGGATCCCCCGATAAACTCATCTTT	CAASGRGSPDKLIF
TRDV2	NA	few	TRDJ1	TGTGCCTGTGACACCGTTTGGGGAGAGGATAAACTCATCTTT	CACDTVWGEDKLIF
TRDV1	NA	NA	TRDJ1	TGTGCTCTTGCTTCTCGCCTACCTACTTCGGTCTACACCGATAAACTCATCTTT	CALASRLPTSVYTDKLIF
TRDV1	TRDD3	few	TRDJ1	TGTGCTCTTGGGGACTCAATTACCCTTACACTTCGCTCAACTGGGGGTCTTCTCCCAGCGTATAATGGAAATAAACTCATCTTT	CALGDSITLTLRSTGGLLPAYNGNKLIF
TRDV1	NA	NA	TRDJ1	TGTGCTCTTGGGGAACCTCCCGGCCTCTTTTACCCCGATAAACTCATCTTT	CALGEPPGLFYPDKLIF
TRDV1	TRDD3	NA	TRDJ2	TGTGCTCTTGGGGAACTGTCGGCGGATACGCGACGAACGACAGCACAACTCTTCTTT	CALGELSADTRRTTAQLFF
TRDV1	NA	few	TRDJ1	TGTGCTCTTGGGGCCGGGCTTCCTACCGGGTGGGGGACGGCGTATCGAGCCGATAAACTCATCTTT	CALGAGLPTGWGTAYRADKLIF
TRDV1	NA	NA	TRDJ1	TGTGCTCTTGGGGTCATCCTCGGTTTCCCATCCCTAGGGGTGAGACGGTACACCGATAAACTCATCTTT	CALGVILGFPSLGVRRYTDKLIF
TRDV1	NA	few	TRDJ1	TGTGCTCTTGGGGAAAGAGGCTTCCTACTCATCATACTGGGGGACTACACCGATAAACTCATCTTT	CALGERGFLLIILGDYTDKLIF
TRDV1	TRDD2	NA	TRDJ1	TGTGCTCTTGGGGAAGCCTTCCTCCGGGGGCTACGGAACACCGATAAACTCATCTTT	CALGEAFLRGLRNTDKLIF
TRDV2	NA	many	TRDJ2	TGTGCCTGTGGCCCCTCACACTCGAGGGGGACAGCACAACTCTTCTTT	CACGPSHSRGTAQLFF
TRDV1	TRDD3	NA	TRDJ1	TGTGCTCTTGGGGGCATCGTCCACTGGGGATACGCATACACCGATAAACTCATCTTT	CALGGIVHWGYAYTDKLIF
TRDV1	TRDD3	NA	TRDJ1	TGTGCTCTTGGGGAACCACGGCGGAGAGCTGGGGGATACTTCACCGATAAACTCATCTTT	CALGEPRRRAGGYFTDKLIF
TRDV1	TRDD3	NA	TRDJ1	TGTGCTCTTGGGGAAGGGTCGACTGGGGGCCAGTACACCGATAAACTCATCTTT	CALGEGSTGGQYTDKLIF
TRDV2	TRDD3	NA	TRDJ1	TGTGCCTGTGACACCGTTATACGATCTCAACTGGGGGATACGCGGTCCCCGTATACCGATAAACTCATCTTT	CACDTVIRSQLGDTRSPYTDKLIF
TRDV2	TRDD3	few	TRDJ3	TGTGCCCTCCGTACTGGGGGCTCCTTTGCTTTCTCCTGGGACACCCGACAGATGTTTTTC	CALRTGGSFAFSWDTRQMFF
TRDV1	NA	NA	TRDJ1	TGTGCTCTTGGGGTCCCGAATGGCAGGGAAAGGTACACCGATAAACTCATCTTT	CALGVPNGRERYTDKLIF
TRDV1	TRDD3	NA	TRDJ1	TGTGCTCTTCGTCTGGGGGGCTCGTACACCGATAAACTCATCTTT	CALRLGGSYTDKLIF
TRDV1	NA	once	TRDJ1	TGTGCTCTTGGGGAATTCAGGCCCCCGGGTGGTGGACCCGATAAACTCATCTTT	CALGEFRPPGGGPDKLIF
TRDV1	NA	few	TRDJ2	TGTGCTCTTGGGGAAATGGGTCCTAGGGGAACTGAAAAAACAGCACAACTCTTCTTT	CALGEMGPRGTEKTAQLFF
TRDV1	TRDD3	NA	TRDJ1	TGTGCTCTTGGGGAACTGGGAGAGTACTGGGGGATACCAAACACCGATAAACTCATCTTT	CALGELGEYWGIPNTDKLIF
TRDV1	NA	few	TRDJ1	TGTGCTCTTGGGGAAGGTCCTGTAGGGGGTCTAGGGGACCTACGGCCCGATAAACTCATCTTT	CALGEGPVGGLGDLRPDKLIF
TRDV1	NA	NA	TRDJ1	TGTGCTCTTGGGGAACTCCGGAAAGGAGCGATACCACTGTATTCCACCGATAAACTCATCTTT	CALGELRKGAIPLYSTDKLIF
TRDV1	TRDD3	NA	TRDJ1	TGTGCTCTTGCCTACTGGGGGATACGAAACACCGATAAACTCATCTTT	CALAYWGIRNTDKLIF
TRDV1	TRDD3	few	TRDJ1	TGTGCTCTTGGGGACCCCTCATCCACTGGGGGATACCAGACCGATAAACTCATCTTT	CALGDPSSTGGYQTDKLIF
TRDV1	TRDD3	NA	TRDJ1	TGTGCTCTTGGGGGACCTCTTCGCCCTCTGAAGACGTACTGGGGTACGTACATCGATAAACTCATCTTT	CALGGPLRPLKTYWGTYIDKLIF
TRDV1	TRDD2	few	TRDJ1	TGTGCTCTTGGGGAACAAACCTTCCTACGCGGGCCCCTGTACACCGATAAACTCATCTTT	CALGEQTFLRGPLYTDKLIF
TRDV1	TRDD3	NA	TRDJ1	TGTGCTCTTGGGGAAAGCTCGGCAAAAGCTGGGGGATCAGGGGCTGGCGATAAACTCATCTTT	CALGESSAKAGGSGAGDKLIF
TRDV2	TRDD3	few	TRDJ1	TGTGCCTGTGACACCCCCTTACTGGGGGATGGTAACGATAAACTCATCTTT	CACDTPLLGDGNDKLIF
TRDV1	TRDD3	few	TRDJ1	TGTGCTCTTGGGGAGCTTGGCCTTGCTGAGCTGGGGGATACTGAACTCATCTTT	CALGELGLAELGDTELIF
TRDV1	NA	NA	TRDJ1	TGTGCTCTTGGGGAGCTCAAGCATGCCTTCCTAAACCTATACTGGGGATCCACCGATAAACTCATCTTC	CALGELKHAFLNLYWGSTDKLIF